These 18 T cell receptor beta chains came from one sample sequenced in a study of tumor and adjacent non-tumor tissue in lung cancer. The template was RNA from unsorted bulk tissue. The normal lung tissue was taken more than 3 cm from the tumor edge. TCRbeta libraries were built with three rounds of nested PCR, modified from ARM-PCR. TCRdb itself ran the multiplex PCR reads through MiXCR, one entry per CDR3 protein. The sample includes 55,000 to 65,000 distinct CDR3 sequences, 61% seen only once; the top ten take around a third. The sample was distant non-tumor lung tissue. These receptors originate from a man in his 70s with non-small cell lung cancer.

For this clonotype: This may be a read error, as it is one base from a much larger clone. The chain has TRBV5-4 and TRBJ2-4; 8 bases are shared with TRBD1. The CDR3 runs to 13 residues. V shed 4 bases and J 13 bases; nucleotides not matched to a gene: 10. Per the germline V gene, CDR1 is SGHNT and CDR2 is YYREEE (reference sequence). The CDR3 loop reads CASSVDGQGPQYF. The CDR3 bases are TGTGCCAGCAGCGTGGACGGACAGGGTCCCCAGTACTTC.

Concerning this clonotype itself: The final CDR3 position lacks the conserved phenylalanine or tryptophan, pointing to a likely read error. The chain uses TRBV28 and TRBJ2-1, with TRBD2 identical over 8 bases. CDR3 size: 14 residues. Germline V gene lookup returns CDR1 MDHEN and CDR2 SYDVKM. V dropped 11 bases and J dropped 7; count of bases not matched to a gene: 13. As DNA, the CDR3 is TGTGCCGGGTTTCGGGGACTAGTCTCAAATGAGCAGTTCATC. Encoded protein: CAGFRGLVSNEQFI.

This clonotype has just one count. At one of its ends the junction is not consistent with the germline gene, which may arise from a read error. This chain connects TRBV29-1 to TRBJ1-1, with D hard to call. CDR1 is SQVTM and CDR2 is ANQGSEA in the germline V gene. The CDR3 extends over 12 amino acids. The CDR3 is CSVVMLNSEAFF. The CDR3, as DNA: TGCAGCGTCGTGATGTTAAACAGTGAAGCTTTCTTT. Supplemented by reference TRBV29-1 and TRBJ1-1, the full variable domain reads SAVISQKPSRDICQRGTSLTIQCQVDSQVTMMFWYRQQPGQSLTLIATANQGSEATYESGFVIDKFPISRPNLTFSTLTVSNMSPEDSSIYLCSVVMLNSEAFFGQGTRLTVV.

As regards this clonotype: Germline is not matched at one junction end, which may reflect a read error. The rearrangement uses TRBV20-1 and TRBJ2-7; possible D gene TRBD1, 5 bases. Per germline, CDR1 DFQATT and CDR2 SNEGSKA (reference sequence). This CDR3 is 13 amino acids long. CDR3 loop: CRATGTFSYEQYF. The CDR3 nucleotides read TGCCGTGCCACAGGAACCTTCTCCTACGAGCAGTACTTC.

Note on this clonotype: Sequence at one end of the junction differs from germline and may be a read error. The rearrangement uses TRBV7-9 and TRBJ2-1; D perhaps matches TRBD2 (6 bases). CDR1 is SEHNR and CDR2 is FQNEAQ in the germline V gene (reference sequence). The CDR3 extends over 14 amino acids. The CDR3 sequence is CATSLRTTDNEQFF. The CDR3 DNA follows: TGTGCCACCAGCTTAAGGACTACAGACAATGAGCAGTTCTTC.

This clonotype has at least ten counts. This sequence joins TRBV14 and TRBJ1-1, with unresolved D. Germline-derived CDR1 and CDR2 are SGHDN and FVKESK. Trimming pared 0 bases from V and 4 bases from J, leaving 9 bases between. The CDR3 length is 14 residues. CDR3 nucleotide sequence: TGTGCCAGCAGCCAAGATAGCTTGGGCACTGAAGCTTTCTTT. As protein: CASSQDSLGTEAFF.

On this clonotype itself: No conserved phenylalanine or tryptophan ends this CDR3, so it is likely a read error. V usage is TRBV28 and J usage is TRBJ2-7, with D unresolved. In germline, CDR1 is MDHEN, CDR2 SYDVKM. The CDR3 is made up of 13 amino acids. Trimming shortened V by 6 bases and J by 1 base, and 10 bases separated the two germline ends. The chain's CDR3 is CASRGQGSYEQYL. The CDR3 nucleotides read TGTGCCAGCAGGGGCCAAGGTTCCTACGAGCAGTACTTA.

As for this clonotype: Sequence at one end of the junction differs from germline and may be a read error. The V and J genes are TRBV11-2 and TRBJ1-3; D may be TRBD1 (5 bases). CDR1 and CDR2 (germline): SGHAT, FQNNGV. The length of the CDR3 is 17 residues. Written as DNA, the CDR3 is TGTGCCAGCAGCTTATTTACTGAGGGGATCTCTGGAAACACTATATATTTT. The encoded protein is CASSLFTEGISGNTIYF.

This clonotype occurred a few times. V is TRBV28 and J is TRBJ2-7; D unclear. Germline V gene lookup returns CDR1 MDHEN and CDR2 SYDVKM. V shed 7 bases and J shed 6 bases, with 10 bases lying between them. This CDR3 spans 11 amino acids. The CDR3 here is CASNRVGEQYF. CDR3 DNA: TGTGCCAGCAACCGGGTAGGCGAGCAGTACTTC.

In this sample, this clonotype turned up a few times. The chain uses TRBV28 and TRBJ1-4; tentatively, D is TRBD1 (5 bases). CDR1 is MDHEN, CDR2 SYDVKM, per germline. CDR3 size: 11 residues. Trimming took 4 bases from V and 15 from J, leaving 12 bases between them. The CDR3, as DNA: TGTGCCAGCAGTTCGGACAAGTTTGTGTTTTTT. This translates into CASSSDKFVFF.

As regards this clonotype: Sequence at one end of the junction differs from germline and may be a read error. The rearrangement uses TRBV19 and TRBJ1-5; D uncertain. The CDR3 covers 15 residues. Looked up from germline, CDR1 is LNHDA and CDR2 is SQIVND (reference sequence). The CDR3 DNA sequence: TGTACCAGTAGCCCTTCGGGGTATCGCAATCAGCCCCAGCATTTT. This gives the protein CTSSPSGYRNQPQHF. Full variable domain (remainder filled in from reference TRBV19 and TRBJ1-5): DGGITQSPKYLFRKEGQNVTLSCEQNLNHDAMYWYRQDPGQGLRLIYYSQIVNDFQKGDIAEGYSVSREKKESFPLTVTSAQKNPTAFYLCTSSPSGYRNQPQHFGDGTRLSIL.

Comment on this clonotype: This clone may be a read error of a much larger clone one base away. V usage is TRBV5-4 and J usage is TRBJ1-5; D may be TRBD1 (6 bases). Per the germline V gene, CDR1 is SGHNT and CDR2 is YYREEE (reference sequence). Trimming cost V 4 bases and J 5 bases, with 16 bases left between them. The CDR3 length is 15 residues. CDR3 in amino acids: CASSMDVGGDQPQHF. The CDR3 DNA reads as TGTGCCAGCAGCATGGACGTAGGGGGGGATCAGCCCCAGCATTTT. Full variable domain (remainder filled in from reference TRBV5-4 and TRBJ1-5): ETGVTQSPTHLIKTRGQQVTLRCSSQSGHNTVSWYQQALGQGPQFIFQYYREEENGRGNFPPRFSGLQFPNYSSELNVNALELDDSALYLCASSMDVGGDQPQHFGDGTRLSIL.

The chain joins TRBV29-1 to TRBJ1-2; D not certain. Germline V gives CDR1 SQVTM, CDR2 ANQGSEA. Trimming took off 6 bases at V and 8 bases at J, with 16 bases between the two ends. This CDR3 has 12 residues. CDR3 DNA: TGCAGCGTCACGAGGTCGCCGAGGGGCTACACCTTC. It translates to CSVTRSPRGYTF.

This clonotype was detected only once. This chain uses TRBV6-5 with TRBJ2-2; TRBD1 or TRBD2 may be the D gene (5 bases each). This CDR3 region has 15 residues. V gave up 9 bases and J gave up 10 bases, with 24 bases separating them. Per the germline V gene, CDR1 is MNHEY and CDR2 is SVGAGI. The CDR3 region is CASSAYGGTTSELFF. DNA of the CDR3: TGTGCCAGTTCAGCTTATGGTGGGACGACCTCGGAGCTGTTTTTT.

This clonotype has a single count. Because the CDR3 is missing its conserved closing phenylalanine or tryptophan, this is likely a read error. The V gene is TRBV6-5, the J gene TRBJ2-5, with D maybe TRBD1 (5 bases). The length of the CDR3 is 18 residues. Germline values: CDR1 MNHEY, CDR2 SVGAGI. CDR3 in amino acids: CVSSYSTVADRRKETQYI. The CDR3 DNA follows: TGTGTCAGCAGTTACTCGACAGTTGCGGATCGCCGTAAAGAGACCCAGTACATC.

As concerns this clonotype: One end of the junction varies from germline; a read error may be responsible. The chain uses TRBV20-1 and TRBJ1-2, with a possible D match to TRBD1 (6 bases). This CDR3 has 13 residues. The V gene's germline CDR1 is DFQATT and CDR2 SNEGSKA (reference sequence). CDR3 nucleotides: TGTAATGCTAGCCGGGGGGCAAGGTATAGCTACACCTTC. Protein sequence: CNASRGARYSYTF.

The chain carries TRBV29-1 and TRBJ2-2, with 9 bases aligning to TRBD2. This CDR3 is 14 amino acids long. Germline V lookup: CDR1 SQVTM, CDR2 ANQGSEA. The CDR3 spells CGVLAGEYTGELFF. CDR3 DNA: TGCGGTGTATTAGCGGGAGAATATACCGGGGAGCTGTTTTTT.

CDR3 sequence reads: CSALAGMNTEAFF. The CDR3 coding sequence is TGCAGTGCGCTGGCGGGGATGAACACTGAAGCTTTCTTT. The gene calls are TRBV20-1 and TRBJ1-1; no clear D. Germline assignment: CDR1 DFQATT and CDR2 SNEGSKA (reference sequence). Trimming pared 6 bases from V and 0 bases from J, leaving 11 bases between. CDR3 length equals 13 residues.